Below are 21 T cell receptor beta chains sequenced from a single sample in a study of shared clonotypes between healthy human individuals. Libraries were prepared by immunoSEQ multiplex PCR; TCRdb keeps only in-frame clonotypes and omits some of them. The sample has 1.5 million to 2.5 million clones, around 96% seen once. CD8 cells regarded as naive lacked CD45RO, were positively chosen for CCR7, and omitted terminally differentiated effector memory CD45RA+ cells. The sequencing sample was made of naive CD8+ T cells sorted from blood. The receptor source for this set is a man younger than 35 in good health.

V gene TRBV27 combines with J gene TRBJ2-7, with D unresolved. The CDR3 has 14 amino acids. Between the trimmed V and J ends, which lost 2 bases and 7 bases, there was a span of 15 bases. Germline-derived CDR1 and CDR2 are MNHEY and SMNVEV (reference sequence). The CDR3: CASSLRGNLREQYF. In nucleotides, the CDR3 is TGTGCCAGCAGTTTACGTGGGAACCTACGAGAGCAGTACTTC.

The rearrangement uses TRBV27 and TRBJ2-2; 9 nucleotides agree with TRBD1. V shed 2 bases, J shed 7 bases, and the junction held 2 bases outside the gene matches. In germline, CDR1 is MNHEY, CDR2 SMNVEV (reference sequence). The CDR3 extends over 14 amino acids. The CDR3 sequence: CASSLGQGFGELFF. CDR3 DNA: TGTGCCAGCAGTTTAGGACAGGGGTTCGGGGAGCTGTTTTTT.

V usage is TRBV6-5 and J usage is TRBJ1-2, with 8 positions matching TRBD1. Per the germline V gene, CDR1 is MNHEY and CDR2 is SVGAGI. CDR3 length: 15 residues. With V trimmed by 6 bases and J by 0 bases, 6 bases remained unmatched. The CDR3, as DNA: TGTGCCAGCAGCCCGGGACAGGCTCCTAACTATGGCTACACCTTC. This sequence encodes CASSPGQAPNYGYTF.

The chain links TRBV5-1 to TRBJ1-6; D perhaps matches TRBD1 (6 bases). Germline V CDR1 and CDR2: SGHRS, YFSETQ. V shed 2 bases and J shed 8 bases, with 14 bases lying between them. CDR3 length: 15 amino acids. CDR3 in DNA: TGCGCCAGCAGCTTTACAGGGTTTGAGGATTCACCCCTCCACTTT. It encodes CASSFTGFEDSPLHF.

About this clone itself: Other DNA sequences in this specimen translate into the identical CDR3. This chain uses TRBV4-1 with TRBJ2-5, with TRBD1 identical over 7 bases. With 1 base clipped from V and 5 bases from J, the junction kept 7 bases outside the gene matches. This CDR3 is 15 amino acids long. Germline values: CDR1 MGHRA, CDR2 YSYEKL. The CDR3 DNA reads TGCGCCAGCAGCCAAGGACAGGGTTTAGGGGAGACCCAGTACTTC. It specifies CASSQGQGLGETQYF.

The chain links TRBV11-2 to TRBJ2-1; TRBD2 matches 13 bases. V lost 6 bases, J lost 5 bases, and 7 bases stayed unmatched. This CDR3 region has 16 residues. The germline V gene has CDR1 SGHAT and CDR2 FQNNGV. As DNA, the CDR3 is TGTGCCAGCAGTCTCGTCGGGACTAGCGGGAACAATGAGCAGTTCTTC. Protein sequence: CASSLVGTSGNNEQFF.

This chain uses TRBV5-6 with TRBJ1-1, with D tentatively TRBD1 (5 bases). V was pared by 5 bases and J by 5 bases, with 19 bases between. The CDR3 loop spans 15 amino acids. CDR1 is SGHDT and CDR2 is YYEEEE in the germline V gene. CDR3 bases: TGTGCCAGCAGTTATTTCCAGGGACTCGAAACTGAAGCTTTCTTT. Its protein product is CASSYFQGLETEAFF.

The chain has TRBV6-5 and TRBJ2-1, with 7 positions matching TRBD2. CDR3 size: 15 residues. Looked up from germline, CDR1 is MNHEY and CDR2 is SVGAGI. V lost 2 bases to trimming and J lost 2 bases; unmatched junction nucleotides: 3. The CDR3 DNA sequence: TGTGCCAGCAGTTACGTGGGAGGGACCTACAATGAGCAGTTCTTC. It translates to CASSYVGGTYNEQFF.

J is TRBJ1-5 and V is TRBV15, with D perhaps TRBD1 (5 bases). The V end lost 0 bases, the J end lost 5 bases, and 11 bases lay between the germline ends. Germline V gene sequence: CDR1 LNHNV, CDR2 YYDKDF (reference sequence). This CDR3 spans 15 amino acids. The CDR3, as DNA: TGTGCCACCAGCAGAGATCTAGGGGTGCATCAGCCCCAGCATTTT. This encodes CATSRDLGVHQPQHF.

The CDR3 nucleotides are TGTGCCAGCAGTACCGGGCCGAGCTCCTACGAGCAGTACTTC. Encoded protein: CASSTGPSSYEQYF. The chain couples TRBV2 to TRBJ2-7, with D unclear. Per germline, CDR1 SNHLY and CDR2 FYNNEI. The CDR3 has 14 residues. Trimming took 5 bases from V and 0 from J, leaving 11 bases between them. The entire variable domain, with the rest obtained from reference TRBV2 and TRBJ2-7, is as follows: EPEVTQTPSHQVTQMGQEVILRCVPISNHLYFYWYRQILGQKVEFLVSFYNNEISEKSEIFDDQFSVERPDGSNFTLKIRSTKLEDSAMYFCASSTGPSSYEQYFGPGTRLTVT.

The rearrangement joins TRBV19 to TRBJ1-2; 7 bases are shared with TRBD1. The length of the CDR3 is 14 residues. Germline trimming cut 8 bases from V and 2 bases from J; bases unmatched to any gene: 8. Germline V gene lookup returns CDR1 LNHDA and CDR2 SQIVND (reference sequence). CDR3 nucleotides: TGTGCCAGTCGGATCGACAGGGAGAACTATGGCTACACCTTC. Translation gives CASRIDRENYGYTF.

The chain links TRBV7-8 to TRBJ2-1; D possibly matches TRBD1 or TRBD2 (6 bases each). V lost 5 bases to trimming and J lost 6 bases, with 14 bases between them. This CDR3 is 14 amino acids long. The germline CDR1 and CDR2 sequences are SGHVS and FQNEAQ. CDR3 nucleotides: TGTGCCAGCAGCCGGGGGCCGTCGGCCAATGAGCAGTTCTTC. Translating it yields CASSRGPSANEQFF.

The table lists this clone with a count of one. The chain employs TRBV27 and TRBJ2-7; TRBD1 matches at 9 bases. The length of the CDR3 is 15 residues. CDR1 and CDR2 from the germline V gene are MNHEY and SMNVEV (reference sequence). With V trimmed by 7 bases and J by 0 bases, 7 bases remained unmatched. CDR3 nucleotides: TGTGCCAGCAAAGACGGACAGGGGAGCTCCTACGAGCAGTACTTC. Residues: CASKDGQGSSYEQYF.

V is TRBV7-9 and J is TRBJ2-1; possibly TRBD1 or TRBD2 for D (6 bases each). Germline CDR1 and CDR2: SEHNR and FQNEAQ (reference sequence). The V and J ends lost 8 bases and 6 bases respectively, with 23 bases between them. The CDR3 has 16 amino acids. The CDR3, as DNA: TGTGCCAGCCCCTTAGGGGGGCAGGGCTGGGGCAATGAGCAGTTCTTC. Protein sequence: CASPLGGQGWGNEQFF.

J is TRBJ1-5 and V is TRBV7-6, with D perhaps TRBD1 (5 bases). The CDR3 consists of 15 residues. Germline CDR1 reads SGHVS; CDR2 reads FNYEAQ. The V and J ends lost 4 bases and 7 bases respectively, with 17 bases between them. CDR3 region: CASSCHRSARQPQHF. CDR3 sequence (DNA): TGTGCCAGCAGCTGCCACAGGAGTGCGAGACAGCCCCAGCATTTT.

The gene calls are TRBV6-1 and TRBJ2-7; a possible D gene is TRBD2 (5 bases). Germline V CDR1 and CDR2: MNHNS, SASEGT. The ends were cut back, 2 bases at V and 2 bases at J, with 28 bases in the middle. This CDR3 is built from 20 residues. The CDR3 protein is CASSENPTKMTGILTYEQYF. The DNA of the CDR3 is TGTGCCAGCAGTGAAAATCCTACAAAAATGACGGGGATCCTAACCTACGAGCAGTACTTC.

V is TRBV6-1 and J is TRBJ1-5; D may be TRBD1 (6 bases). V was cut by 4 bases and J by 3 bases, with 13 bases left in between. Germline V gene sequence: CDR1 MNHNS, CDR2 SASEGT. The CDR3 has 15 amino acids. The CDR3 sequence is CASSGLDRYNQPQHF. CDR3 in DNA: TGTGCCAGCAGTGGACTTGACAGGTACAATCAGCCCCAGCATTTT.

J is TRBJ1-6 and V is TRBV27; 10 nucleotides align to TRBD1. The CDR3 is 14 amino acids. V was pared by 5 bases and J by 11 bases, with 6 bases of the junction left unmatched. From germline, CDR1 is MNHEY and CDR2 SMNVEV (reference sequence). The CDR3 nucleotides are TGTGCCAGCAGTACGACAGGGGGCCTAGCACCCCTCCACTTT. This translates into CASSTTGGLAPLHF.

The DNA for the CDR3 is TGCGCCAGCAGCCCAGGACAGGGGGCAGGCGGGGAGCTGTTTTTT. This gives the protein CASSPGQGAGGELFF. This sequence joins TRBV4-3 and TRBJ2-2; 11 bases match TRBD1. Germline V CDR1 and CDR2: LGHNA, YSLEER. V was pared by 4 bases and J by 7 bases, with 5 bases of the junction left unmatched. CDR3 length: 15 residues.

The chain uses TRBV5-1 and TRBJ2-3; D is ambiguous. Trimming pared 4 bases from V and 4 bases from J, leaving 16 bases between. CDR3 size: 15 residues. Looked up from germline, CDR1 is SGHRS and CDR2 is YFSETQ. The CDR3 DNA reads TGCGCCAGCAGCCCTCGCCGGGCGAACGCAGATACGCAGTATTTT. It specifies CASSPRRANADTQYF.

The chain combines TRBV10-3 with TRBJ1-4; TRBD1 agrees at 7 bases. V shed 2 bases, J shed 2 bases, and the junction held 5 bases outside the gene matches. Germline V gene lookup returns CDR1 ENHRY and CDR2 SYGVKD. The CDR3 totals 16 residues. DNA for the CDR3: TGTGCCATCAGTGAGGACAGGGATAGTACTAATGAAAAACTGTTTTTT. Its translation: CAISEDRDSTNEKLFF.